This is a list of T cell receptor beta chains from one sample in a study of CD8 T cells in ankylosing spondylitis. MiXCR, applied by TCRdb to the 5' RACE reads, yields one record per CDR3 protein. The sample has 250,000 to 350,000 distinct CDR3 sequences, 20% seen once. The sample taken for sequencing was blood, either unsorted or a sorted T cell fraction (not recorded which). The receptors come from a male donor with ankylosing spondylitis or in good health (not recorded which). Both conserved end residues are part of each CDR3. A D gene is named only where the DNA matches it firmly. Size tells how often a clone was seen (once, few, many) or the class of an expanded clone, and some rows leave it out.

TRBD2	NA	TRBJ2-3	TRBV9	15	CASSVGTSHTDTQYF	TGTGCCAGCAGCGTAGGGACTAGCCACACAGATACGCAGTATTTT
TRBD2	NA	TRBJ2-1	TRBV20-1	18	CSAPGTRNSLSSYNEQFF	TGCAGTGCTCCCGGGACTAGGAACTCCCTTAGCTCCTACAATGAGCAGTTCTTC
NA	few	TRBJ2-1	TRBV3-1	16	CASSQALGLFDNEQFF	TGTGCCAGCAGCCAAGCTCTTGGACTATTTGACAATGAGCAGTTCTTC
NA	few	TRBJ2-3	TRBV18	14	CASSPPAQSDTQYF	TGTGCCAGCTCACCACCTGCCCAATCAGATACGCAGTATTTT
TRBD2	NA	TRBJ2-3	TRBV20-1	17	CSVGGTSGRAHTDTQYF	TGCAGTGTAGGCGGGACTAGCGGGAGGGCACACACAGATACGCAGTATTTT
NA	NA	TRBJ1-6	TRBV27	14	CASNARSYNSPLHF	TGTGCCAGCAACGCCCGCTCCTATAATTCACCCCTCCACTTT
TRBD1	NA	TRBJ2-2	TRBV12-3/TRBV12-4	14	CASRLRQGTGELFF	TGTGCCAGCAGACTAAGACAGGGCACCGGGGAGCTGTTTTTT
TRBD1	NA	TRBJ1-1	TRBV5-1	16	CASSQGTVTMNTEAFF	TGCGCCAGCAGCCAAGGGACAGTGACCATGAACACTGAAGCTTTCTTT
TRBD2	NA	TRBJ2-1	TRBV12-3/TRBV12-4	15	CASSSGTSGGAEQFF	TGTGCCAGCAGTTCAGGGACTAGCGGGGGGGCTGAGCAGTTCTTC
TRBD2	NA	TRBJ2-1	TRBV24-1	18	CATSGTSGELSFWNEQFF	TGTGCCACCAGCGGGACTAGCGGGGAGCTATCTTTTTGGAATGAGCAGTTCTTC
NA	NA	TRBJ1-6	TRBV20-1	16	CSARDALAGDYSPLHF	TGCAGTGCTAGAGATGCCCTGGCAGGCGACTATTCACCCCTCCACTTT
NA	few	TRBJ1-5	TRBV27	13	CASSSGVNQPQHF	TGTGCCAGCAGTTCAGGGGTCAATCAGCCCCAGCATTTT
TRBD1	few	TRBJ2-1	TRBV6-1	13	CASSERTGGEQFF	TGTGCCAGCAGTGAAAGGACAGGGGGCGAGCAGTTCTTC
TRBD2	few	TRBJ2-1	TRBV5-1	16	CASSQRTSGVYNEQFF	TGCGCCAGCAGCCAGAGGACTAGCGGGGTGTACAATGAGCAGTTCTTC
NA	many	TRBJ1-1	TRBV5-1	13	CASSQDVNTEAFF	TGCGCCAGCAGCCAGGACGTTAACACTGAAGCTTTCTTT
NA	many	TRBJ1-2	TRBV10-3	11	CAITDNYGYTF	TGTGCCATCACGGACAACTATGGCTACACCTTC
NA	many	TRBJ2-3	TRBV5-1	14	CASSLVGGIDTQYF	TGCGCCAGCAGCTTGGTGGGCGGCATAGATACGCAGTATTTT
TRBD1	few	TRBJ2-2	TRBV5-1	20	CASSLGQGALRSIGTGELFF	TGCGCCAGCAGCTTGGGACAGGGGGCGCTGAGAAGTATTGGGACCGGGGAGCTGTTTTTT
TRBD2	NA	TRBJ2-1	TRBV12-5	16	CASGWGLAGAYNEQFF	TGTGCTAGTGGTTGGGGACTAGCGGGAGCCTACAATGAGCAGTTCTTC
NA	many	TRBJ2-1	TRBV7-2	14	CASSSLGSYNEQFF	TGTGCCAGCAGCTCGTTGGGCTCCTACAATGAGCAGTTCTTC
NA	NA	TRBJ1-1	TRBV6-6	13	CASGKVGGTEAFF	TGTGCCAGCGGTAAGGTAGGGGGCACTGAAGCTTTCTTT
TRBD1	few	TRBJ2-5	TRBV9	15	CASSETGVPQETQYF	TGTGCCAGCAGCGAAACAGGGGTGCCCCAAGAGACCCAGTACTTC
NA	NA	TRBJ2-3	TRBV2	13	CASVRISTDTQYF	TGTGCCAGCGTAAGGATAAGCACAGATACGCAGTATTTT
NA	once	TRBJ2-5	TRBV19	13	CASSSGYDETQYF	TGTGCCAGTAGTTCCGGGTATGATGAGACCCAGTACTTC
TRBD2	NA	TRBJ2-4	TRBV20-1	14	CSARDPSGRNIQYF	TGCAGTGCTAGAGATCCCAGCGGGAGGAACATTCAGTACTTC
NA	NA	TRBJ2-2	TRBV5-1	17	CASSLEGGPANTGELFF	TGCGCCAGCAGCCTCGAAGGTGGGCCCGCGAACACCGGGGAGCTGTTTTTT
NA	many	TRBJ2-1	TRBV10-2	15	CASAVWASSYNEQFF	TGCGCCAGCGCTGTGTGGGCCAGCTCCTACAATGAGCAGTTCTTC
NA	many	TRBJ2-2	TRBV11-3	14	CASSLGVNTGELFF	TGTGCCAGCAGCTTGGGGGTGAACACCGGGGAGCTGTTTTTT
TRBD2	few	TRBJ2-3	TRBV5-6	15	CASSLYAGVVDTQYF	TGTGCCAGCAGCTTGTATGCGGGGGTGGTAGATACGCAGTATTTT
NA	few	TRBJ1-6	TRBV20-1	18	CSARAGQRSSSYNSPLHF	TGCAGTGCTAGAGCAGGACAGCGATCGAGCTCCTATAATTCACCCCTCCACTTT
TRBD2	NA	TRBJ2-1	TRBV29-1	17	CSVTGLAGGFVYNEQFF	TGCAGCGTAACGGGACTAGCGGGAGGGTTTGTCTACAATGAGCAGTTCTTC
TRBD1	NA	TRBJ2-3	TRBV5-1	15	CASRWTGGATDTQYF	TGCGCCAGCAGGTGGACAGGGGGCGCCACAGATACGCAGTATTTT
NA	few	TRBJ1-5	TRBV20-1	15	CSARAIGGWNQPQHF	TGCAGTGCTAGGGCCATAGGTGGATGGAATCAGCCCCAGCATTTT
TRBD2	NA	TRBJ2-1	TRBV4-2	15	CASSQGTSVYNEQFF	TGTGCCAGCAGCCAAGGGACTAGCGTTTACAATGAGCAGTTCTTC
TRBD2	NA	TRBJ2-1	TRBV7-2	17	CASSLPSGTRSYNEQFF	TGTGCCAGCAGCTTACCTAGCGGGACCCGCTCCTACAATGAGCAGTTCTTC
NA	few	TRBJ2-2	TRBV2	15	CASKERKTNTGELFF	TGTGCCAGCAAAGAGCGGAAGACGAACACCGGGGAGCTGTTTTTT
NA	few	TRBJ2-2	TRBV10-2	13	CASRDFNTGELFF	TGCGCCAGTAGGGACTTTAACACCGGGGAGCTGTTTTTT
NA	NA	TRBJ1-6	TRBV6-6	12	CASRVANSPLHF	TGTGCCAGCCGGGTGGCAAATTCACCCCTCCACTTT
NA	many	TRBJ1-1	TRBV20-1	13	CSARTGPGTEAFF	TGCAGTGCTAGAACAGGGCCGGGGACTGAAGCTTTCTTT
TRBD1	NA	TRBJ1-1	TRBV5-1	19	CASSLVFPGQGAANTEAFF	TGCGCCAGCAGCTTGGTTTTTCCGGGACAGGGGGCAGCGAACACTGAAGCTTTCTTT
NA	NA	TRBJ1-2	TRBV3-1	13	CASSSPGILDYTF	TGTGCCAGCAGCTCCCCTGGGATCTTAGACTACACCTTC
NA	NA	TRBJ2-3	TRBV20-1	13	CSARDPGPLAQYF	TGCAGTGCTAGAGACCCCGGACCCCTCGCGCAGTATTTT
NA	few	TRBJ1-2	TRBV12-3/TRBV12-4	13	CASSLGVSYGYTF	TGTGCCAGCAGTTTAGGGGTCTCCTATGGCTACACCTTC
NA	NA	TRBJ2-3	TRBV5-1	14	CASSFGSGTDTQYF	TGCGCCAGCAGCTTTGGCTCCGGCACAGATACGCAGTATTTT
NA	NA	TRBJ2-5	TRBV6-1	12	CASSQKGETQYF	TGTGCCAGCAGCCAGAAAGGGGAGACCCAGTACTTC
NA	many	TRBJ2-3	TRBV12-3/TRBV12-4	12	CASSPYTDTQYF	TGTGCCAGCAGCCCCTACACAGATACGCAGTATTTT
TRBD2	NA	TRBJ2-3	TRBV6-5	18	CASSYPDKTSEITDTQYF	TGTGCCAGCAGTTACCCCGACAAGACTAGCGAGATCACAGATACGCAGTATTTT
NA	NA	TRBJ2-2	TRBV20-1	13	CSASPTRSGELFF	TGCAGTGCTAGCCCGACTAGATCCGGGGAGCTGTTTTTT
NA	many	TRBJ1-5	TRBV20-1	13	CSARVDSNQPQHF	TGCAGTGCTAGGGTGGATAGCAATCAGCCCCAGCATTTT
NA	few	TRBJ2-2	TRBV24-1	15	CATSDLPGSTGELFF	TGTGCCACCAGTGATTTGCCGGGCAGCACCGGGGAGCTGTTTTTT
TRBD2	few	TRBJ2-5	TRBV7-9	17	CASSPGTSGVWQETQYF	TGTGCCAGCAGCCCAGGGACTAGCGGGGTTTGGCAAGAGACCCAGTACTTC
NA	NA	TRBJ2-1	TRBV24-1	13	CATSDPLAGEQFF	TGTGCCACCAGTGACCCCCTTGCGGGTGAGCAGTTCTTC
TRBD1	NA	TRBJ1-2	TRBV6-1	15	CASSEFSNGQGAYTF	TGTGCCAGCAGTGAATTCTCCAACGGACAGGGTGCCTACACCTTC
NA	NA	TRBJ2-1	TRBV5-1	16	CASSFPQGLLDNEQFF	TGCGCCAGCAGCTTCCCCCAGGGCCTATTGGACAATGAGCAGTTCTTC